These 5 T cell receptor beta chains came from one sample sequenced in a study of cytomegalovirus exposure and HLA in healthy donors. PCR primers comprised 60 Vbeta and 13 Jbeta primers. Here immunoSEQ multiplex PCR was the method, and the copy in TCRdb shows in-frame clones only, minus some. Of about 98,000 clones in the sample, 60% to 75% were seen once. Material: PBMCs. The receptors derive from a female donor in good health and CMV-seronegative.

The chain uses TRBV18 and TRBJ1-2; D might be TRBD1 (5 bases). Germline-derived CDR1 and CDR2 are KGHSH and LQKENI. CDR3 size: 14 residues. V was pared by 3 bases and J by 6 bases, with 14 bases between. The CDR3 DNA reads TGTGCCAGCTCACCGTCGGAAGGGGTGAATGGCTACACCTTC. This encodes CASSPSEGVNGYTF. Using reference TRBV18 and TRBJ1-2 for the parts outside the CDR3, the full variable domain is NAGVMQNPRHLVRRRGQEARLRCSPMKGHSHVYWYRQLPEEGLKFMVYLQKENIIDESGMPKERFSAEFPKEGPSILRIQQVVRGDSAAYFCASSPSEGVNGYTFGSGTRLTVV.

The V and J genes are TRBV18 and TRBJ1-1, with 9 bases matching TRBD1. Germline CDR1 reads KGHSH; CDR2 reads LQKENI. This CDR3 has 14 amino acids. V was clipped by 3 bases and J by 11 bases; unmatched bases: 10. For the CDR3, the DNA is TGTGCCAGCTCACCCGGGACAGGGTTATCAATGGCTTTCTTT. Translating it yields CASSPGTGLSMAFF. Full variable domain (rest looked up from reference TRBV18 and TRBJ1-1): NAGVMQNPRHLVRRRGQEARLRCSPMKGHSHVYWYRQLPEEGLKFMVYLQKENIIDESGMPKERFSAEFPKEGPSILRIQQVVRGDSAAYFCASSPGTGLSMAFFGQGTRLTVV.

This rearrangement joins TRBV7-9 to TRBJ2-2, with D maybe TRBD2 (6 bases). In germline, CDR1 is SEHNR, CDR2 FQNEAQ (reference sequence). The CDR3 sequence is 16 residues long. The germline V and J ends were trimmed by 2 bases and 2 bases, with 12 bases remaining between them. CDR3 bases: TGTGCCAGCAGCTTATGGACCGGGGGTAACACCGGGGAGCTGTTTTTT. It codes for CASSLWTGGNTGELFF.

This clone has only a few counts. This sequence joins TRBV5-4 and TRBJ2-5; possibly TRBD2 for D (6 bases). The CDR3 is made up of 14 amino acids. The germline CDR1 and CDR2 sequences are SGHNT and YYREEE (reference sequence). V dropped 4 bases and J dropped 2 bases, with 12 bases sitting between them. CDR3 residues: CASSALGGQETQYF. In DNA form, the CDR3 reads TGTGCCAGCAGCGCCTTGGGGGGACAAGAGACCCAGTACTTC.

Comment on this clone: The sample contains more than one DNA sequence encoding this CDR3. This chain connects TRBV6-4 to TRBJ2-3; 8 bases match TRBD2. This CDR3 has 16 amino acids. From germline, CDR1 is MRHNA and CDR2 SNTAGT. With 0 bases clipped from V and 3 bases from J, the junction kept 5 bases outside the gene matches. The CDR3 is CASSDSSGGGTDTQYF. In nucleotides, the CDR3 is TGTGCCAGCAGTGACTCAAGCGGGGGAGGAACAGATACGCAGTATTTT.